This T cell receptor beta chain was sequenced in a study of CD8 T cells in ankylosing spondylitis. The table lists this clonotype with a count of one. The target antigen is unknown. This CDR3 has 15 residues. Losses at the gene ends were 10 bases for V and 14 bases for J; bases not matched to a gene: 16. Germline lookup yields CDR1 MNHNS and CDR2 SASEGT. General study findings and limits: A TCR beta motif of several highly homologous variants seemed to mark ankylosing spondylitis blood. Disease-linked clones reportedly concentrated significantly in matched ankylosing spondylitis synovial fluid.

Quantitative 5'-RACE was performed with molecular barcodes, and it yielded the TCR beta libraries. TCRdb reprocessed the 5' RACE reads via MiXCR and lists one record per CDR3 protein. The data contain 100,000 to 150,000 distinct CDR3 sequences, roughly 15% of them seen just once; the ten biggest clones take up approximately 3%. The chain links TRBV6-1 to TRBJ2-3, with 15 bases identical to TRBD2. Sequenced: blood, either unsorted or a sorted T cell fraction (not recorded which). The source of this sequence is a female donor with ankylosing spondylitis or in good health (not recorded which). The CDR3 DNA sequence: TGTGCCAACGGGACAAAAGCCGGGACTAGCGGGAGGACGTATTTT. This codes for CANGTKAGTSGRTYF.